This T cell receptor beta chain was identified in a study of cytomegalovirus exposure and HLA in healthy donors. The CDR3 has 15 residues. Trimming cost V 5 bases and J 0 bases, with 14 bases left between them. The germline V gene encodes CDR1 SGHVS and CDR2 FQNEAQ. This PCR relied on a set of 60 Vbeta primers and 13 Jbeta primers. The protocol was immunoSEQ multiplex PCR, while the TCRdb copy is restricted to in-frame clones and leaves out a portion. The data hold some 60,000 clones, with around 82% observed a single time. The sequencing input was PBMCs. The V gene is TRBV7-8, the J gene TRBJ2-7; TRBD1 is a possible D gene (5 bases). The TCR was taken from a male donor in good health and CMV-seronegative. CDR3 DNA sequence: TGTGCCAGCAGCCTCCAGGGCCCCCTCTCCTACGAGCAGTACTTC. Protein product: CASSLQGPLSYEQYF.